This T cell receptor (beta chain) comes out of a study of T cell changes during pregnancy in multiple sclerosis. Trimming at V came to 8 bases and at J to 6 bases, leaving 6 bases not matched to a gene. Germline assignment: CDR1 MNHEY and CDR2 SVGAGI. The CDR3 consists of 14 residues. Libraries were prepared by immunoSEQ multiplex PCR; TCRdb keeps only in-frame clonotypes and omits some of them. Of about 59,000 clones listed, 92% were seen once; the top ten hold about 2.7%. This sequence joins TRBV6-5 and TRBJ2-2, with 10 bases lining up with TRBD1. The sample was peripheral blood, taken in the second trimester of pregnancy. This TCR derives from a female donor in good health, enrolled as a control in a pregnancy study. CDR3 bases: TGTGCCAGCCTTGACAGGGGGCAGGCCGGGGAGCTGTTTTTT. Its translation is CASLDRGQAGELFF.